The 9 T cell receptor beta chains reported below all come from one sample, sequenced in a study of T cell responses to AZD1222 COVID-19 vaccine. Sequencing was performed with immunoSEQ multiplex PCR; in TCRdb, only in-frame clones are kept and a portion is missing. The data show more than 95,000 clones, over 70% seen once. The starting material was peripheral blood, obtained on day 0 of AZD1222 vaccination. The source is an adult in good health.

This clone appeared once. The gene calls are TRBV6-5 and TRBJ1-1, with D tentatively TRBD1 (6 bases). This CDR3 region has 15 residues. Germline CDR1 and CDR2: MNHEY and SVGAGI. V lost 0 bases and J 12 bases, leaving 20 bases between the germline ends. CDR3 loop: CASSYSMGWGLGPFF. For the CDR3, the DNA is TGTGCCAGCAGTTACTCGATGGGGTGGGGGCTCGGGCCTTTCTTT.

The J gene is TRBJ1-5, the V gene TRBV20-1; D not resolved. The V end was cut by 4 bases, the J end by 9 bases, with 10 bases between. CDR1 and CDR2 from the germline V gene are DFQATT and SNEGSKA (reference sequence). The CDR3 is 11 amino acids. CDR3 bases: TGCAGTGCTACTGAGCGGGGGCCCCAGCATTTT. Encoded protein: CSATERGPQHF.

The chain uses TRBV5-1 and TRBJ2-2; TRBD2 matches at 14 bases. CDR1 is SGHRS and CDR2 is YFSETQ in the germline V gene. The CDR3 covers 16 residues. V gave up 3 bases and J gave up 4 bases; unmatched junction bases: 2. For the CDR3, the DNA is TGCGCCAGCAGCTGGGGACTAGCGGGGGCCACCGGGGAGCTGTTTTTT. Translated, it gives CASSWGLAGATGELFF.

V is TRBV5-1 and J is TRBJ2-7, with 7 bases matching TRBD1. Per germline, CDR1 SGHRS and CDR2 YFSETQ. The CDR3 runs to 16 residues. The V segment lost 4 bases and the J segment 4 bases; nucleotides outside the gene matches: 14. As DNA, the CDR3 is TGCGCCAGCAGCCGCGATCCGGGACAGAAGATTTACGAGCAGTACTTC. Translation gives CASSRDPGQKIYEQYF.

CDR3 DNA: TGTGCCAGCAGTTACGACCCCATTACCTACGAGCAGTACTTC. Translated, it gives CASSYDPITYEQYF. V gene TRBV6-2 or TRBV6-3 combines with J gene TRBJ2-7; no definite D call. CDR1 MNHEY and CDR2 SVGEGT come from the germline V gene. V lost 2 bases, J lost 2 bases, and 10 bases lay in between. The CDR3 is 14 residues long.

The chain joins TRBV4-2 to TRBJ1-2; D perhaps matches TRBD1 (6 bases). The CDR3 contains 15 residues. V was shortened by 7 bases and J by 2 bases, with 17 bases between the two germline ends. The germline V gene encodes CDR1 LGHNA and CDR2 YNFKEQ. DNA of the CDR3: TGTGCCAGCAACCCGTCCGCGGGGACAAACTATGGCTACACCTTC. Translating it yields CASNPSAGTNYGYTF.

V and J are TRBV28 and TRBJ2-1, with D perhaps matching TRBD1 or TRBD2 (6 bases each). Trimming cost V 1 base and J 5 bases, with 12 bases left between them. The CDR3 contains 15 residues. Per germline, CDR1 MDHEN and CDR2 SYDVKM. This chain's CDR3 is CASSLSGARDNEQFF. For the CDR3, the DNA is TGTGCCAGCAGTTTATCGGGGGCGCGGGACAATGAGCAGTTCTTC. Variable domain in full (rest from reference TRBV28 and TRBJ2-1): DVKVTQSSRYLVKRTGEKVFLECVQDMDHENMFWYRQDPGLGLRLIYFSYDVKMKEKGDIPEGYSVSREKKERFSLILESASTNQTSMYLCASSLSGARDNEQFFGPGTRLTVL.

CDR3 protein: CASSSLLSGNIQYF. DNA for the CDR3: TGTGCCAGCAGCTCCCTACTAAGCGGGAACATTCAGTACTTC. This chain uses TRBV7-2 with TRBJ2-4; D perhaps matches TRBD2 (6 bases). Germline-derived CDR1 and CDR2 are SGHTA and FQGNSA. Trimming removed 4 bases at V and 7 bases at J, with 14 bases between. There are 14 residues in the CDR3.

Comment on this clone: The junction departs from the called germline gene at one end, perhaps through a read error. The rearrangement links TRBV5-1 to TRBJ2-1; D perhaps matches TRBD2 (6 bases). Germline V gives CDR1 SGHRS, CDR2 YFSETQ. The CDR3 length is 15 residues. CDR3 in amino acids: CASSLEASEYNEQFF. As DNA, the CDR3 is TGCGCCAGCAGTTTGGAGGCTAGCGAATACAATGAGCAGTTCTTC.